A single sample gave rise to the 12 T cell receptor beta chains below, sequenced in a study of shared clonotypes between healthy human individuals. The method was immunoSEQ multiplex PCR; TCRdb's version includes in-frame clones alone and lacks a portion of them. Among about 2.5 million clones listed, 85% to 95% were seen once. The sample taken for sequencing was naive CD4+ T cells from PBMCs. The subset is: CD45RA+ positively selected. The receptor source for this set is a man aged 18-30 years in good health. Some clones in this sample may be carry-over from other donors' samples.

The V call is TRBV7-8, the J call TRBJ2-7; TRBD2 is a possible D gene (6 bases). Trimming removed 2 bases from V and 5 bases from J, with 13 bases in between. Germline CDR1 reads SGHVS; CDR2 reads FQNEAQ. The CDR3 covers 14 residues. The CDR3 reads CASSLRGIIDEQYF. The CDR3 nucleotides are TGTGCCAGCAGCTTACGGGGGATCATCGACGAGCAGTACTTC.

The chain links TRBV19 to TRBJ2-5; D is possibly TRBD2 (5 bases). V lost 9 bases to trimming and J lost 0 bases, with 14 bases between them. The CDR3 is 14 residues long. Germline CDR1 reads LNHDA; CDR2 reads SQIVND (reference sequence). The CDR3 region has the DNA TGTGCCAGCTCCGGTGGACTTTACCAAGAGACCCAGTACTTC. As protein: CASSGGLYQETQYF.

This clone was seen more than once but under ten times. The same CDR3 also results from other DNA sequences found in this sample. The gene calls are TRBV6-1 and TRBJ1-1; maybe TRBD1 (5 bases). Germline CDR1 reads MNHNS; CDR2 reads SASEGT. CDR3 size: 13 residues. V was clipped by 2 bases and J by 2 bases, with 6 bases between them. CDR3 nucleotide sequence: TGTGCCAGCAGTGAACAGGGTAACACTGAAGCTTTCTTT. Amino acids: CASSEQGNTEAFF.

CDR3 region: CASSLRPGVTNTGELFF. DNA of the CDR3: TGTGCCAGCAGCTTGCGTCCAGGGGTCACGAACACCGGGGAGCTGTTTTTT. The chain recombines TRBV7-2 with TRBJ2-2; D may be TRBD1 (6 bases). V shed 3 bases and J shed 0 bases, with 14 bases lying between them. The CDR3 covers 17 residues. From germline, CDR1 is SGHTA and CDR2 FQGNSA.

Only one count was recorded for this clone. Written as DNA, the CDR3 is TGTGCCAGTAGTATAGCTTTCGGGGGATTGAGCCTCAATCAGCCCCAGCATTTT. This gives the protein CASSIAFGGLSLNQPQHF. The chain has TRBV19 and TRBJ1-5, with TRBD1 as a possible D gene (5 bases). Germline assignment: CDR1 LNHDA and CDR2 SQIVND (reference sequence). The CDR3 has 18 amino acids. Trimming stripped 1 base from V and 3 bases from J, with 19 bases between. The full variable domain, completed using reference TRBV19 and TRBJ1-5, is DGGITQSPKYLFRKEGQNVTLSCEQNLNHDAMYWYRQDPGQGLRLIYYSQIVNDFQKGDIAEGYSVSREKKESFPLTVTSAQKNPTAFYLCASSIAFGGLSLNQPQHFGDGTRLSIL.

The rearrangement uses TRBV18 and TRBJ2-3, with 13 nucleotides matching TRBD2. The CDR3 is made up of 17 amino acids. The germline V gene has CDR1 KGHSH and CDR2 LQKENI. The trim removed 3 bases at V and 3 bases at J, leaving 6 bases unmatched. This chain's CDR3 is CASSPRTSGRGTDTQYF. The CDR3 nucleotides read TGTGCCAGCTCACCGCGGACTAGCGGGAGAGGGACAGATACGCAGTATTTT.

V and J are TRBV11-1 and TRBJ2-1, with 9 bases aligning to TRBD2. The CDR3 runs to 13 residues. The trim removed 10 bases at V and 4 bases at J, leaving 5 bases unmatched. CDR1 and CDR2 (germline): SGHAT, FQDESV (reference sequence). For the CDR3, the DNA is TGTGCCACCCGGACTAGCGCGTACAATGAGCAGTTCTTC. It encodes CATRTSAYNEQFF.

V and J are TRBV27 and TRBJ2-1; TRBD2 agrees at 7 bases. V gave up 0 bases and J gave up 9 bases; unmatched junction bases: 8. Germline loops: CDR1 MNHEY, CDR2 SMNVEV (reference sequence). This CDR3 comprises 15 residues. The CDR3: CASSLSWTSGGEQFF. The CDR3 DNA is TGTGCCAGCAGTTTATCTTGGACTAGTGGTGGTGAGCAGTTCTTC.

J is TRBJ2-5 and V is TRBV19; D is perhaps TRBD2 (5 bases). Germline-derived CDR1 and CDR2 are LNHDA and SQIVND (reference sequence). Trimming cost V 6 bases and J 4 bases, with 24 bases left between them. The CDR3 sequence is 17 residues long. The DNA for the CDR3 is TGTGCCAGTAGGCCGAGCCCCAAGGCGGGTAGGACAGAGACCCAGTACTTC. Translated, it gives CASRPSPKAGRTETQYF.

V gene TRBV4-3 combines with J gene TRBJ1-2; D remains unclear. V was pared by 0 bases and J by 4 bases, with 6 bases between. Per the germline V gene, CDR1 is LGHNA and CDR2 is YSLEER. The CDR3 covers 13 residues. The CDR3: CASSQDPAYGYTF. CDR3 nucleotides: TGCGCCAGCAGCCAAGATCCAGCCTATGGCTACACCTTC.

For this clone: The sample carries other DNA sequences with the same CDR3. The chain combines TRBV18 with TRBJ2-7; no clear D. The CDR3 consists of 11 residues. The V gene's germline CDR1 is KGHSH and CDR2 LQKENI. Trimming cost V 3 bases and J 5 bases, with 5 bases left between them. The CDR3 loop reads CASSPSNEQYF. The CDR3 nucleotides are TGTGCCAGCTCACCCTCAAACGAGCAGTACTTC.

This clone was seen once. The chain recombines TRBV14 with TRBJ2-6; 7 bases are a match to TRBD2. Trimming at V came to 0 bases and at J to 3 bases, leaving 8 bases not matched to a gene. The CDR3 is made up of 18 amino acids. The germline V gene has CDR1 SGHDN and CDR2 FVKESK. CDR3 in amino acids: CASSQDSGLLLGANVLTF. CDR3 in DNA: TGTGCCAGCAGCCAAGATAGCGGGCTATTACTTGGGGCCAACGTCCTGACTTTC.